One and the same sample provided the 27 T cell receptor beta chains below, sequenced in a study of blood T cell repertoires in COVID-19. Generated by immunoSEQ multiplex PCR, the TCRdb table keeps only in-frame clones and is missing some. The data hold 180,000 or so clones, with 89% observed a single time. Material for sequencing was PBMCs or T cells enriched from blood (not recorded which). All receptors come from a woman under 30 who had recovered from COVID-19.

A few counts support this clone. The chain recombines TRBV19 with TRBJ2-1; 8 bases are shared with TRBD1. CDR1 and CDR2 from the germline V gene are LNHDA and SQIVND (reference sequence). The CDR3 extends over 16 amino acids. V shed 7 bases, J shed 1 base, and the junction held 9 bases outside the gene matches. The CDR3 DNA is TGTGCCAGTACGGACAGGGTAGGGTCGTCCTACAATGAGCAGTTCTTC. Translation gives CASTDRVGSSYNEQFF.

This clone has a single count. The CDR3 DNA follows: TGTGCCAGTAGTATGGCCGGGACTAGCTCCGAGCAGTACTTC. This sequence encodes CASSMAGTSSEQYF. The chain recombines TRBV19 with TRBJ2-7, with 9 bases that match TRBD2. Germline V CDR1 and CDR2: LNHDA, SQIVND (reference sequence). CDR3 length: 14 amino acids. The trim removed 3 bases at V and 6 bases at J, leaving 6 bases unmatched.

The J gene is TRBJ2-7, the V gene TRBV9; no firm D call. This CDR3 has 15 residues. Germline values: CDR1 SGDLS, CDR2 YYNGEE. Trimming left V 4 bases short and J 7 bases short, with 21 bases between. CDR3 region: CASSPWRRDGLEQYF. The CDR3 DNA reads as TGTGCCAGCAGCCCCTGGAGACGAGATGGTTTAGAGCAGTACTTC.

The CDR3 reads CASRREYRASGSYEQYF. The CDR3 DNA sequence: TGTGCCAGCAGGAGAGAGTATCGGGCTAGCGGGAGCTACGAGCAGTACTTC. The rearrangement links TRBV28 to TRBJ2-7, with 10 bases fitting TRBD2. The CDR3 runs to 17 residues. Trimming at V came to 6 bases and at J to 3 bases, leaving 14 bases not matched to a gene. Germline CDR1 MDHEN, CDR2 SYDVKM.

This clone turned up a few times. The chain combines TRBV6-5 with TRBJ2-7, with D maybe TRBD1 (5 bases). Germline CDR1 reads MNHEY; CDR2 reads SVGAGI. The CDR3 runs to 14 residues. Trimming took off 6 bases at V and 4 bases at J, with 16 bases between the two ends. Written as DNA, the CDR3 is TGTGCCAGCAGGACGAACCAGGGATGGTACGAGCAGTACTTC. Protein sequence: CASRTNQGWYEQYF.

This clone showed up just a few times. The chain couples TRBV6-5 to TRBJ1-1, with D maybe TRBD1 (5 bases). Trimming removed 5 bases from V and 8 bases from J, with 21 bases in between. This CDR3 is 15 amino acids long. In germline, CDR1 is MNHEY, CDR2 SVGAGI. The CDR3 sequence is CASSLRGTTYQEAFF. In nucleotides, the CDR3 is TGTGCCAGCAGTCTTAGAGGGACTACCTACCAGGAAGCTTTCTTT.

There are a few counts of this clone. The chain employs TRBV10-1 and TRBJ2-7, with 9 positions matching TRBD2. The V gene's germline CDR1 is WNHNN and CDR2 SYGVQD (reference sequence). The CDR3 covers 14 residues. With V trimmed by 5 bases and J by 4 bases, 6 bases remained unmatched. Here the CDR3 DNA reads TGCGCCAGCAGTAAGGGACTAGCTGGATACGAGCAGTACTTC. Protein product: CASSKGLAGYEQYF.

The J gene is TRBJ2-3, the V gene TRBV4-2, with 11 bases fitting TRBD1. Germline V lookup: CDR1 LGHNA, CDR2 YNFKEQ. J gave up 4 bases and V 0 bases, and 0 bases lay outside the gene matches. The CDR3 length is 15 residues. The CDR3 nucleotides are TGTGCCAGCAGCCAAGAGGGACAGGGGGCAGATACGCAGTATTTT. Its translation is CASSQEGQGADTQYF.

This chain uses TRBV9 with TRBJ2-5; perhaps TRBD2 as D (6 bases). The V end was cut by 2 bases, the J end by 5 bases, with 13 bases between. There are 14 residues in the CDR3. Germline CDR1 is SGDLS and CDR2 is YYNGEE. The CDR3 DNA follows: TGTGCCAGCAGCGTGGGGGGACCGGGGGAGACCCAGTACTTC. Translated, it gives CASSVGGPGETQYF.

The V gene is TRBV5-4, the J gene TRBJ1-1; D unclear. Trimming removed 0 bases at V and 8 bases at J, with 11 bases between. From germline, CDR1 is SGHNT and CDR2 YYREEE (reference sequence). CDR3 length: 13 residues. The CDR3 reads CASSLESAKEAFF. For the CDR3, the DNA is TGTGCCAGCAGCTTGGAGAGTGCAAAGGAAGCTTTCTTT.

This clone was found once. This sample also contains other DNA sequences that code for the same CDR3. The chain's CDR3 is CASSSTGGRTEAFF. DNA for the CDR3: TGTGCCAGCAGTAGTACTGGGGGGAGGACTGAAGCTTTCTTT. The chain employs TRBV28 and TRBJ1-1; the D gene is possibly TRBD1 (5 bases). The germline CDR1 and CDR2 sequences are MDHEN and SYDVKM. V was shortened by 5 bases and J by 5 bases, with 15 bases between the two germline ends. CDR3 length: 14 residues.

The gene calls are TRBV5-4 and TRBJ2-1; TRBD2 agrees at 12 bases. This CDR3 spans 14 amino acids. CDR1 is SGHNT and CDR2 is YYREEE in the germline V gene (reference sequence). V lost 3 bases to trimming and J lost 10 bases; unmatched junction nucleotides: 5. CDR3 sequence (DNA): TGTGCCAGCAGCTCTAGCGGGAGGGCTGGGGAGCAGTTCTTC. It encodes CASSSSGRAGEQFF.

The chain recombines TRBV7-2 with TRBJ2-5, with a possible D match to TRBD2 (5 bases). The CDR3 is made up of 13 amino acids. From germline, CDR1 is SGHTA and CDR2 FQGNSA. With 4 bases removed from V and 5 bases from J, the gap between germline ends came to 11 bases. CDR3 amino acids: CASSSRTGETQYF. The CDR3 coding sequence is TGTGCCAGCAGCTCCCGGACGGGGGAGACCCAGTACTTC.

The gene calls are TRBV18 and TRBJ2-2, with D possibly being TRBD1 (6 bases). The V and J ends lost 2 bases and 6 bases respectively, with 7 bases between them. Germline V CDR1 and CDR2: KGHSH, LQKENI. There are 13 residues in the CDR3. The CDR3 DNA reads as TGTGCCAGCTCACCAAAGGGGGCCGGGGAGCTGTTTTTT. It encodes CASSPKGAGELFF.

This chain uses TRBV28 with TRBJ2-7; D possibly corresponds to TRBD1 (6 bases). V lost 6 bases, J lost 3 bases, and 18 bases lay in between. Germline CDR1 reads MDHEN; CDR2 reads SYDVKM. The length of the CDR3 is 15 residues. Here the CDR3 reads CASRTRQATDYEQYF. CDR3 in DNA: TGTGCCAGCAGGACTCGACAGGCGACAGACTACGAGCAGTACTTC.

This rearrangement joins TRBV7-9 to TRBJ2-1; TRBD2 might be the D (6 bases). The CDR3 has 19 amino acids. Germline V gene lookup returns CDR1 SEHNR and CDR2 FQNEAQ (reference sequence). The V end was cut by 7 bases, the J end by 4 bases, with 29 bases between. CDR3 sequence (DNA): TGTGCCAGCACAAGACTCGGGGAGGTGGGGCGAGGGTCTTACAATGAGCAGTTCTTC. It codes for CASTRLGEVGRGSYNEQFF.

The chain is built from TRBV28 and TRBJ2-7; maybe TRBD2 (6 bases). Per germline, CDR1 MDHEN and CDR2 SYDVKM. Trimming took off 1 base at V and 5 bases at J, with 18 bases between the two ends. The CDR3 runs to 16 residues. DNA of the CDR3: TGTGCCAGCAGTTTATTTTCTACCGGGAGTTCCCACGAGCAGTACTTC. This translates into CASSLFSTGSSHEQYF.

This clone appeared a single time. The chain recombines TRBV19 with TRBJ2-7; 10 bases agree with TRBD2. In germline, CDR1 is LNHDA, CDR2 SQIVND (reference sequence). Unmatched junction bases numbered 9, after V lost 5 bases and J lost 2 bases. This CDR3 spans 16 amino acids. CDR3 residues: CASSPVAGGTTYEQYF. The CDR3 DNA is TGTGCCAGTAGTCCTGTAGCGGGAGGAACAACCTACGAGCAGTACTTC.

The chain combines TRBV27 with TRBJ1-2; D is ambiguous. In germline, CDR1 is MNHEY, CDR2 SMNVEV (reference sequence). The CDR3 runs to 15 residues. The V end lost 5 bases, the J end lost 4 bases, and 17 bases lay between the germline ends. CDR3 DNA: TGTGCCAGCAGTCCCCAAGCCGATGTTAGCTATGGCTACACCTTC. Its protein product is CASSPQADVSYGYTF.

The J gene is TRBJ2-5, the V gene TRBV5-1; the match to TRBD1 covers 10 bases. CDR3 length equals 14 residues. The trim removed 3 bases at V and 4 bases at J, leaving 3 bases unmatched. CDR1 is SGHRS and CDR2 is YFSETQ in the germline V gene. This CDR3 is CASSSTGGPETQYF. Written as DNA, the CDR3 is TGCGCCAGCAGCTCGACAGGGGGCCCAGAGACCCAGTACTTC.

The chain is built from TRBV10-3 and TRBJ1-3; perhaps TRBD1 as D (5 bases). The CDR3 spans 16 residues. CDR1 ENHRY and CDR2 SYGVKD come from the germline V gene. Deletions cut 7 bases from V and 2 bases from J, with 18 bases between. CDR3 amino acids: CAINVGTTGTGNTIYF. CDR3 nucleotides: TGTGCCATCAACGTCGGCACTACAGGCACTGGAAACACCATATATTTT.

The CDR3 DNA follows: TGTGCCAGCAGTTCCCTCCAACCCGGGACAGGGTCCGGCTACACCTTC. This sequence encodes CASSSLQPGTGSGYTF. The chain recombines TRBV6-5 with TRBJ1-2, with 9 bases lining up with TRBD1. CDR1 is MNHEY and CDR2 is SVGAGI in the germline V gene. The junction had 14 bases not matched to a gene; V was cut back by 4 bases and J by 8 bases. The CDR3 runs 16 residues.

The rearrangement uses TRBV3-1 (or the pseudogene TRBV3-2) and TRBJ2-5; TRBD2 matches 12 bases. CDR1 and CDR2 from the germline V gene are LGHDT and YNNKEL (reference sequence). The CDR3 is 14 amino acids. V was clipped by 6 bases and J by 4 bases; unmatched bases: 3. The CDR3 spells CASRRTSGIETQYF. The DNA for the CDR3 is TGTGCCAGCAGGCGGACTAGCGGGATAGAGACCCAGTACTTC.

V and J are TRBV11-3 and TRBJ2-7; no reliable D call. CDR3 length: 14 amino acids. CDR1 is SGHNT and CDR2 is YENEEA in the germline V gene. V was shortened by 8 bases and J by 7 bases, with 21 bases between the two germline ends. This CDR3 reads CASPPASGSREQYF. CDR3 in DNA: TGTGCCAGCCCGCCGGCTAGTGGATCGCGGGAGCAGTACTTC.

The V gene is TRBV5-1, the J gene TRBJ2-7; 8 bases are a match to TRBD1. V lost 1 base to trimming and J lost 3 bases; unmatched junction nucleotides: 3. The CDR3 contains 14 residues. Germline lookup yields CDR1 SGHRS and CDR2 YFSETQ. CDR3 sequence (DNA): TGCGCCAGCAGCTTGTATACAGGGGGCTACGAGCAGTACTTC. Its protein is CASSLYTGGYEQYF.

V gene TRBV5-1 combines with J gene TRBJ2-6, with D hard to call. The CDR3 is made up of 20 amino acids. Trimming removed 1 base from V and 0 bases from J, with 20 bases in between. CDR1 and CDR2 from the germline V gene are SGHRS and YFSETQ. The CDR3 DNA reads TGCGCCAGCAGCTTGTATTGGCGACAACCTTCCATCTCTGGGGCCAACGTCCTGACTTTC. Its translation is CASSLYWRQPSISGANVLTF.

The CDR3 DNA sequence: TGTGCCAGCCCCCCGGGACTGGGGTTGAGGAATCAGCCCCAGCATTTT. It encodes CASPPGLGLRNQPQHF. The chain has TRBV27 and TRBJ1-5, with a weak D call TRBD1 (5 bases). Deletions cut 8 bases from V and 4 bases from J, with 21 bases between. The germline V gene has CDR1 MNHEY and CDR2 SMNVEV (reference sequence). The CDR3 covers 16 residues.